This T cell receptor beta chain was captured in a study of blood T cell repertoires in COVID-19. Original processing methods: Scientists estimated how many nucleated cells there were by amplifying reference gene primers. Some clones are missing from TCRdb's copy, which holds only in-frame ones; the method was immunoSEQ multiplex PCR. The V and J calls and the clone size are those of that table, but D and trimming were determined from the DNA. The sample includes under 200,000 clones, around 75% of them seen just once. A Seattle source enrolled patients during active infection and followed them longitudinally. The length of the CDR3 is 18 residues. Germline V lookup: CDR1 LNHDA, CDR2 SQIVND (reference sequence). The V segment lost 10 bases and the J segment 0 bases; nucleotides outside the gene matches: 15.

Sequencing was done on a sample of peripheral blood. The receptor's source is a woman aged 40 to 50 with COVID-19, enrolled during active disease. The chain links TRBV19 to TRBJ2-6; 7 bases line up with TRBD2. Here the CDR3 reads CATTGGRLGGSGANVLTF. The DNA of the CDR3 is TGTGCCACCACCGGGGGGAGGTTGGGAGGCTCTGGGGCCAACGTCCTGACTTTC.